These 6 T cell receptor beta chains originate from one sample sequenced in a study of shared clonotypes between healthy human individuals. The assay was immunoSEQ multiplex PCR, and TCRdb's table has in-frame clones only and misses some. The repertoire includes about 610,000 clones, almost 97% of them detected once, and 0.057% sits in the top ten. Sequencing input: naive CD4+ T cells sorted from blood. Regarding subset: CD45RA+ positively selected. The receptor source for this set is a woman in her 30s in good health.

V and J are TRBV28 and TRBJ2-7; no clear D. Germline CDR1 reads MDHEN; CDR2 reads SYDVKM. Trimming left V 2 bases short and J 6 bases short, with 5 bases between. The CDR3 runs to 11 residues. CDR3 residues: CASSLVGEQYF. In nucleotides, the CDR3 is TGTGCCAGCAGTTTAGTGGGCGAGCAGTACTTC. Together with reference TRBV28 and TRBJ2-7, the CDR3 gives the full variable domain: DVKVTQSSRYLVKRTGEKVFLECVQDMDHENMFWYRQDPGLGLRLIYFSYDVKMKEKGDIPEGYSVSREKKERFSLILESASTNQTSMYLCASSLVGEQYFGPGTRLTVT.

The genes are TRBV28 and TRBJ1-4, with TRBD1 matching 7 bases. With 5 bases clipped from V and 11 bases from J, the junction kept 8 bases outside the gene matches. The CDR3 runs to 13 residues. The germline V gene encodes CDR1 MDHEN and CDR2 SYDVKM. This CDR3 reads CASSPSTGFKLFF. CDR3 coding DNA: TGTGCCAGCAGTCCTTCGACAGGGTTTAAACTGTTTTTT.

This clone has more than one count but fewer than ten. The rearrangement joins TRBV7-9 to TRBJ1-2; D call uncertain. The germline gives CDR1 SEHNR, CDR2 FQNEAQ (reference sequence). The CDR3 is 13 residues long. The V end was cut by 7 bases, the J end by 5 bases, with 14 bases between. The CDR3 region is CASTSEAGYGYTF. The DNA for the CDR3 is TGTGCCAGCACCAGTGAGGCTGGATATGGCTACACCTTC.

V gene TRBV28 combines with J gene TRBJ2-3; D might be TRBD1 (6 bases). CDR1 MDHEN and CDR2 SYDVKM come from the germline V gene. Deletions cut 6 bases from V and 1 base from J, with 11 bases between. This CDR3 contains 14 residues. CDR3: CASRGARRTDTQYF. The CDR3 region has the DNA TGTGCCAGCAGGGGGGCCCGGCGCACAGATACGCAGTATTTT.

The V gene is TRBV5-1, the J gene TRBJ1-4; TRBD1 matches at 11 bases. The CDR3 is 22 residues long. Germline V CDR1 and CDR2: SGHRS, YFSETQ. V lost 3 bases and J lost 1; bases outside the gene matches: 20. The CDR3 reads CASSYDLFSGTGGPGTNEKLFF. The CDR3 DNA reads TGCGCCAGCAGCTACGATCTTTTTTCCGGGACAGGGGGTCCGGGAACTAATGAAAAACTGTTTTTT.

This clone was counted once. The chain uses TRBV2 and TRBJ1-2; D uncertain. CDR1 is SNHLY, CDR2 FYNNEI, per germline. V was shortened by 4 bases and J by 8 bases, with 23 bases between the two germline ends. This CDR3 has 16 residues. This CDR3 reads CASSGRTRPQAKGYTF. In nucleotides, the CDR3 is TGTGCCAGCAGTGGCCGGACGAGACCCCAAGCGAAAGGCTACACCTTC.